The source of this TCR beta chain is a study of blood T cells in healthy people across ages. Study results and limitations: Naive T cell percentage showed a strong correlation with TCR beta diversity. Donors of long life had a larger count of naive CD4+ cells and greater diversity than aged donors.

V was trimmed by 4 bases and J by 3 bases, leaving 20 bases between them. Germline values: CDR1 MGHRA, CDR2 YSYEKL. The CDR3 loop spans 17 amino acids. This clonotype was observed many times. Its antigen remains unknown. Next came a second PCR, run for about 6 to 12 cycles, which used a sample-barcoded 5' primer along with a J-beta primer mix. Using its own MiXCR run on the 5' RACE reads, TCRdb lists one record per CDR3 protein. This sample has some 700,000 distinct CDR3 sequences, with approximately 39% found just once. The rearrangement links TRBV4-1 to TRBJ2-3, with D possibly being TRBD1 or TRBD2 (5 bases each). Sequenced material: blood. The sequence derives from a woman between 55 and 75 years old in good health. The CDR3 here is CASSPYYARESTDTQYF. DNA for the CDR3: TGCGCCAGCAGCCCCTATTATGCCAGGGAGTCAACAGATACGCAGTATTTT.